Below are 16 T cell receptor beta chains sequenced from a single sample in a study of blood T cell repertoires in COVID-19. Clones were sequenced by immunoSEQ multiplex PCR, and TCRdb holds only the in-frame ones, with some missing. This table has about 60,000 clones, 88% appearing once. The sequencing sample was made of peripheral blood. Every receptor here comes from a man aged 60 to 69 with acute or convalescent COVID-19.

The CDR3 DNA sequence: TGTGCCAGCAGTCTACTAGGATTTGCCCGCTACGAGCAGTACTTC. It encodes CASSLLGFARYEQYF. The gene calls are TRBV2 and TRBJ2-7; a weak D match, TRBD2 (5 bases). This CDR3 is 15 amino acids long. Germline V gives CDR1 SNHLY, CDR2 FYNNEI. The germline V and J ends were trimmed by 5 bases and 3 bases, with 17 bases remaining between them. Variable domain in full (rest from reference TRBV2 and TRBJ2-7): EPEVTQTPSHQVTQMGQEVILRCVPISNHLYFYWYRQILGQKVEFLVSFYNNEISEKSEIFDDQFSVERPDGSNFTLKIRSTKLEDSAMYFCASSLLGFARYEQYFGPGTRLTVT.

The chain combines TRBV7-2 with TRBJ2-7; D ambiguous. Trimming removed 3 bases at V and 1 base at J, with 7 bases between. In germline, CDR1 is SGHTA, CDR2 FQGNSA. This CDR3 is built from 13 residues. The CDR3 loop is CASSFPLSYEQYF. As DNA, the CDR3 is TGTGCCAGCAGCTTTCCCCTTTCCTACGAGCAGTACTTC.

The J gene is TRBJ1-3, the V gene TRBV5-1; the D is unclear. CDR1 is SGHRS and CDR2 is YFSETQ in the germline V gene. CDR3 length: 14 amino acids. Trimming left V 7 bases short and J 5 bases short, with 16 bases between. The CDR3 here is CASREGTLRNTIYF. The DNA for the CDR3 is TGCGCCAGCCGAGAGGGAACCCTGCGAAACACCATATATTTT.

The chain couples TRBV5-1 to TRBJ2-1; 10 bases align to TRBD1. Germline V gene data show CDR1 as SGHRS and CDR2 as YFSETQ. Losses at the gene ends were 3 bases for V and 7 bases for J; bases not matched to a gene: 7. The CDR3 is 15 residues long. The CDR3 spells CASSSMGQGLNEQFF. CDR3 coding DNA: TGCGCCAGCAGCTCGATGGGACAGGGGTTGAATGAGCAGTTCTTC.

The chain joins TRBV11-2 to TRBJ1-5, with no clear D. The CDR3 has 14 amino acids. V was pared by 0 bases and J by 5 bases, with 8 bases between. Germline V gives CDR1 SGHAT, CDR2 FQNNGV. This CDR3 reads CASSLDGTDQPQHF. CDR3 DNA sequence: TGTGCCAGCAGCTTAGATGGAACAGATCAGCCCCAGCATTTT.

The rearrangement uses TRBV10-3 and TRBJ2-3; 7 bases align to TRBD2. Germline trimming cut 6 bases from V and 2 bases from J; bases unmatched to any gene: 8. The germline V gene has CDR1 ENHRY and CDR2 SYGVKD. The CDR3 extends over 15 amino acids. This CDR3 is CAIRGGDSYTDTQYF. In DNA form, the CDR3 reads TGTGCCATCAGGGGGGGGGACTCATACACAGATACGCAGTATTTT.

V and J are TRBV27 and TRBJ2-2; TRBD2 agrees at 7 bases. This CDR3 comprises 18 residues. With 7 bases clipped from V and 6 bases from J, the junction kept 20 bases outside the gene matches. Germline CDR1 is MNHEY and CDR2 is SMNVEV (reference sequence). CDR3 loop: CASKGTGGSLSVAGELFF. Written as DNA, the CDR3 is TGTGCCAGCAAGGGGACTGGCGGGAGCTTAAGTGTCGCCGGGGAGCTGTTTTTT.

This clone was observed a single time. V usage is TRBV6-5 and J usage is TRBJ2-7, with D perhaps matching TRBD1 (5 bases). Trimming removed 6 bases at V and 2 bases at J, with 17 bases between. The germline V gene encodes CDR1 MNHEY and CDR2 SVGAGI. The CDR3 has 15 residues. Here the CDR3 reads CASRPTVTVPYEQYF. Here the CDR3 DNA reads TGTGCCAGCAGGCCGACAGTAACTGTTCCCTACGAGCAGTACTTC.

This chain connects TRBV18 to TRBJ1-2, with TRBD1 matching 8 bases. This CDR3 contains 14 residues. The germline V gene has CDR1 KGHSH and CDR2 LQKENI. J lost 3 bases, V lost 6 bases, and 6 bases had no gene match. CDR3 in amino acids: CASSPTGVDYGYTF. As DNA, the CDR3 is TGTGCCAGCTCGCCGACAGGGGTGGACTATGGCTACACCTTC.

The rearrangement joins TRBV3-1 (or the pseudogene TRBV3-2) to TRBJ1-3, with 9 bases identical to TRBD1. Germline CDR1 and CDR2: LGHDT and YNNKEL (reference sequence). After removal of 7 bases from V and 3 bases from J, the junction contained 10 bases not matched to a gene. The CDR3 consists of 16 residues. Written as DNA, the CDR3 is TGTGCCAGCAAACCGGGACAGGGAGGAGGTGGAAACACCATATATTTT. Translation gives CASKPGQGGGGNTIYF.

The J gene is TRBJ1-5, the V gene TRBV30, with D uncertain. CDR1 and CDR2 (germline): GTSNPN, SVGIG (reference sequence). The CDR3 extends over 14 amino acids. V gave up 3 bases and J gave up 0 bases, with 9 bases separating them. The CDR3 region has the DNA TGTGCCTGGAGCGAGGGCCATAGCAATCAGCCCCAGCATTTT. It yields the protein CAWSEGHSNQPQHF.

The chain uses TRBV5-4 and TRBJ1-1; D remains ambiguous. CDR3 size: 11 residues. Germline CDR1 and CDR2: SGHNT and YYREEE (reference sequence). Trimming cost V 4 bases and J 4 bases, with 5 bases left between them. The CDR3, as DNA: TGTGCCAGCAGCCTAGGCACTGAAGCTTTCTTT. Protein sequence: CASSLGTEAFF.

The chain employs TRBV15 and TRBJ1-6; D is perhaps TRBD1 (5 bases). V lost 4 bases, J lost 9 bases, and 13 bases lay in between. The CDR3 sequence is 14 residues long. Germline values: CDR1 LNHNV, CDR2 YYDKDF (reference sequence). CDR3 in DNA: TGTGCCACCAGCACCAGGACAACGGGTTCACCCCTCCACTTT. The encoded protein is CATSTRTTGSPLHF.

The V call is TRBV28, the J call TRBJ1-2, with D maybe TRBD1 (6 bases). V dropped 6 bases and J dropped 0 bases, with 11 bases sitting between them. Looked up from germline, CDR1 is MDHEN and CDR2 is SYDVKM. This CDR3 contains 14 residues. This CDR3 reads CASSVGQSNYGYTF. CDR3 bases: TGTGCCAGCAGCGTAGGACAGTCTAACTATGGCTACACCTTC.

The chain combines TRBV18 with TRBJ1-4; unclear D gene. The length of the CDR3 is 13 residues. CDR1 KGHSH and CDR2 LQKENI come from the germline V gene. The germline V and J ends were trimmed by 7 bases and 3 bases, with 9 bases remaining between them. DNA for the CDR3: TGTGCCAGCTGCAGTGGTCCTAATGAAAAACTGTTTTTT. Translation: CASCSGPNEKLFF.

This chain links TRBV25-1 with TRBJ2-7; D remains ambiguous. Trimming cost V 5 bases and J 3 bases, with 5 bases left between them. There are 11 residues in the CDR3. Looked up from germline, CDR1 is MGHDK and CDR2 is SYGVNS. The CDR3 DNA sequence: TGTGCCAGCAGTCACGGCTACGAGCAGTACTTC. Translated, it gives CASSHGYEQYF.